This T cell receptor (beta chain) stems from a study of circulating and synovial CD4+ cells in juvenile arthritis. The CDR3 length is 14 residues. Germline CDR1 and CDR2: SNHLY and FYNNEI. Trimming cost V 0 bases and J 5 bases, with 10 bases left between them. Study-wide results and caveats: Compared with bulk blood, circulating pathogenic-like lymphocytes shared substantially more CDR3 sequences with synovial T cells. T cell genome counts differed by at least an order of magnitude between CPL and CD4 samples.

Concerning this clone itself: Its specificity is unknown.

The data were produced by immunoSEQ multiplex PCR, yet TCRdb's version contains in-frame clones alone and is incomplete. The sample includes approximately 36,000 clones, over 85% of them seen just once. Sequenced input: CD4+ T cells from blood. The V and J genes are TRBV2 and TRBJ1-1, with D possibly being TRBD1 (5 bases). The TCR sequence derives from a human donor with juvenile idiopathic arthritis. The CDR3 nucleotides read TGTGCCAGCAGTGAAGCATCGGGGGTGACTGAAGCTTTCTTT. Translating it yields CASSEASGVTEAFF.